These 23 T cell receptor beta chains share one sample of origin, sequenced in a study of blood T cells in healthy people across ages. Sample-barcoded 5' priming and a J-beta primer mix drove a second PCR of about 6 to 11 cycles. TCRdb itself ran the 5' RACE reads through MiXCR, one entry per CDR3 protein. The sample shows over 750,000 distinct CDR3 sequences, roughly 25% of them seen only once. A further study also used this sample, focusing on T cells of mothers and their children.

Sequenced input: blood. Receptors were obtained from a boy younger than 18 in good health.

This clonotype was counted between two and nine times. This chain joins TRBV29-1 and TRBJ2-3, with D perhaps matching TRBD1 (5 bases). Germline V gene data show CDR1 as SQVTM and CDR2 as ANQGSEA. The length of the CDR3 is 16 residues. V was shortened by 4 bases and J by 0 bases, with 17 bases between the two germline ends. As DNA, the CDR3 is TGCAGCGTTGGGGGCGGCTTCGACGTTAGCACAGATACGCAGTATTTT. Amino acids: CSVGGGFDVSTDTQYF.

The gene calls are TRBV27 and TRBJ1-5; D is unclear. Germline CDR1 reads MNHEY; CDR2 reads SMNVEV (reference sequence). CDR3 length equals 12 residues. V dropped 8 bases and J dropped 9 bases, with 14 bases sitting between them. This CDR3 reads CASGVEGTPQHF. As DNA, the CDR3 is TGTGCCAGCGGCGTGGAGGGTACGCCCCAGCATTTT.

This clonotype was seen only a few times. V and J are TRBV4-3 and TRBJ2-3; TRBD2 aligns across 9 bases. Germline CDR1 is LGHNA and CDR2 is YSLEER. The CDR3 loop spans 17 amino acids. V shed 1 base and J 3 bases; nucleotides not matched to a gene: 8. DNA for the CDR3: TGCGCCAGCAGCCAAGGGACTAGCGTCAGTGGTACAGATACGCAGTATTTT. Protein: CASSQGTSVSGTDTQYF.

The rearrangement joins TRBV10-3 to TRBJ1-2; TRBD1 matches at 9 bases. The CDR3 is 14 residues long. The trim removed 6 bases at V and 0 bases at J, leaving 2 bases unmatched. Germline CDR1 is ENHRY and CDR2 is SYGVKD. CDR3 loop: CAIRDRGTNYGYTF. The CDR3 DNA is TGTGCCATCAGGGACAGGGGAACTAACTATGGCTACACCTTC.

The chain couples TRBV25-1 to TRBJ1-2, with D uncertain. Trimming removed 3 bases at V and 7 bases at J, with 18 bases between. Germline loops: CDR1 MGHDK, CDR2 SYGVNS. The CDR3 covers 15 residues. The CDR3 is CASSDFPSGTRGYTF. DNA for the CDR3: TGTGCCAGCAGTGACTTCCCTTCAGGTACGCGTGGCTACACCTTC.

The chain combines TRBV3-1 with TRBJ2-3; TRBD2 matches at 7 bases. The germline V gene encodes CDR1 LGHDT and CDR2 YNNKEL (reference sequence). J gave up 2 bases and V 0 bases, and 14 bases lay outside the gene matches. CDR3 length: 19 amino acids. The CDR3 DNA reads TGTGCCAGCAGCCAAGAGTCGAGGGAGGGCCTTTTTATCACAGATACGCAGTATTTT. This encodes CASSQESREGLFITDTQYF.

The V gene is TRBV14, the J gene TRBJ2-2, with D perhaps matching TRBD2 (5 bases). This CDR3 region has 15 residues. Germline CDR1 and CDR2: SGHDN and FVKESK. V dropped 4 bases and J dropped 5 bases, with 14 bases sitting between them. This CDR3 reads CASSRPLGSTGELFF. The CDR3 DNA is TGTGCCAGCAGCCGCCCACTAGGGTCAACCGGGGAGCTGTTTTTT. The whole variable domain, filled in from reference TRBV14 and TRBJ2-2, reads EAGVTQFPSHSVIEKGQTVTLRCDPISGHDNLYWYRRVMGKEIKFLLHFVKESKQDESGMPNNRFLAERTGGTYSTLKVQPAELEDSGVYFCASSRPLGSTGELFFGEGSRLTVL.

The chain combines TRBV29-1 with TRBJ2-1; weak D call: TRBD1 (6 bases). This CDR3 comprises 14 residues. V lost 0 bases to trimming and J lost 5 bases, with 11 bases between them. CDR1 is SQVTM, CDR2 ANQGSEA, per germline. The CDR3 spells CSVEEDRTDNEQFF. CDR3 in DNA: TGCAGCGTTGAAGAAGACAGGACGGACAATGAGCAGTTCTTC.

This clonotype was seen a handful of times. The J gene is TRBJ2-7, the V gene TRBV21-1; TRBD1 is taken as the D call from the table, unchecked against the DNA. TRBV21-1 is a pseudogene locus. This CDR3 comprises 19 residues. The chain's CDR3 is CASSKAKGEPGRITYEQYF. CDR3 sequence (DNA): TGTGCCAGCAGCAAAGCAAAAGGGGAACCGGGACGGATAACCTACGAGCAGTACTTC.

This clonotype was seen a handful of times. The V and J genes are TRBV6-6 and TRBJ2-3; TRBD1 matches 7 bases. Germline loops: CDR1 MNHNY, CDR2 SVGAGI (reference sequence). J lost 0 bases, V lost 8 bases, and 5 bases had no gene match. The CDR3 extends over 14 amino acids. The CDR3 sequence is CASGDRASTDTQYF. The CDR3 nucleotides are TGTGCCAGCGGAGACAGGGCTAGCACAGATACGCAGTATTTT.

In its sample, this clonotype was seen a few times. V and J are TRBV18 and TRBJ1-5; weak D call: TRBD1 (6 bases). V lost 2 bases and J 2 bases, leaving 25 bases between the germline ends. The length of the CDR3 is 20 residues. CDR1 is KGHSH and CDR2 is LQKENI in the germline V gene. The CDR3 is CASSPERMQEQGSGNQPQHF. CDR3 nucleotide sequence: TGTGCCAGCTCACCAGAAAGAATGCAGGAACAGGGATCTGGCAATCAGCCCCAGCATTTT.

This clonotype was counted a few times. The DNA of the CDR3 is TGCGCCAGCAGCCAAACTACCCCGGATGAGCAGTTCTTC. Its translation: CASSQTTPDEQFF. This chain links TRBV4-3 with TRBJ2-1; D is unresolved. This CDR3 is 13 amino acids long. Deletions cut 2 bases from V and 8 bases from J, with 10 bases between. The germline V gene has CDR1 LGHNA and CDR2 YSLEER.

This clonotype appeared a few times. V is TRBV6-5 and J is TRBJ1-4; D unresolved. The CDR3 loop spans 14 amino acids. Trimming stripped 4 bases from V and 8 bases from J, with 14 bases between. Per germline, CDR1 MNHEY and CDR2 SVGAGI. CDR3 in amino acids: CASSSVRPPEKLFF. CDR3 DNA sequence: TGTGCCAGCAGTTCCGTCCGACCCCCGGAAAAACTGTTTTTT.

The chain recombines TRBV29-1 with TRBJ2-2, with 9 bases identical to TRBD1. This CDR3 is 15 amino acids long. The germline V gene encodes CDR1 SQVTM and CDR2 ANQGSEA. V lost 6 bases to trimming and J lost 5 bases; unmatched junction nucleotides: 10. This CDR3 reads CSVGGDRVWTGELFF. CDR3 DNA sequence: TGCAGCGTGGGGGGGGACAGGGTTTGGACCGGGGAGCTGTTTTTT.

This rearrangement joins TRBV7-6 to TRBJ2-3; 13 positions match TRBD2. CDR3 length: 17 residues. In germline, CDR1 is SGHVS, CDR2 FNYEAQ. The J segment lost 6 bases and the V segment lost 5 bases, leaving 11 bases of the junction unmatched. CDR3: CASSHRTSGGPEDTQYF. The CDR3 DNA sequence: TGTGCCAGCAGCCACCGGACTAGCGGGGGCCCGGAGGATACGCAGTATTTT.

The chain uses TRBV25-1 and TRBJ2-7; D is unresolved. This CDR3 region has 18 residues. With 2 bases removed from V and 3 bases from J, the gap between germline ends came to 23 bases. Germline assignment: CDR1 MGHDK and CDR2 SYGVNS. CDR3 DNA: TGTGCCAGCAGTGAAGACCCGGTTTGGTGGCAGTCGTACTACGAGCAGTACTTC. It yields the protein CASSEDPVWWQSYYEQYF.

The table lists this clonotype with a few counts. V gene TRBV24-1 combines with J gene TRBJ2-1; D is possibly TRBD1 or TRBD2 (5 bases each). Germline CDR1 KGHDR, CDR2 SFDVKD. V dropped 4 bases and J dropped 2 bases, with 14 bases sitting between them. The CDR3 has 16 residues. The CDR3 here is CATSETGTSAYNEQFF. CDR3 nucleotide sequence: TGTGCCACCAGTGAAACCGGGACCAGCGCCTACAATGAGCAGTTCTTC.

This clonotype was recorded a few times. The CDR3 sequence is CASSYSISSGNSYEQYF. The CDR3 DNA follows: TGTGCCAGCAGTTACTCGATAAGTAGCGGCAACTCCTACGAGCAGTACTTC. V usage is TRBV6-2 or TRBV6-3 and J usage is TRBJ2-7; a weak D match, TRBD2 (6 bases). Per germline, CDR1 MNHEY and CDR2 SVGEGT. V lost 0 bases and J 0 bases, leaving 15 bases between the germline ends. This CDR3 has 17 amino acids.

This chain uses TRBV29-1 with TRBJ2-5; no clear D gene. V was shortened by 2 bases and J by 4 bases, with 5 bases between the two germline ends. The germline gives CDR1 SQVTM, CDR2 ANQGSEA. CDR3 length equals 11 residues. The CDR3 loop reads CSVEPGETQYF. CDR3 bases: TGCAGCGTTGAACCGGGAGAGACCCAGTACTTC.

The V and J genes are TRBV7-9 and TRBJ2-6; the match to TRBD2 covers 12 bases. Losses at the gene ends were 4 bases for V and 4 bases for J; bases not matched to a gene: 5. Germline lookup yields CDR1 SEHNR and CDR2 FQNEAQ (reference sequence). The length of the CDR3 is 17 residues. CDR3 sequence (DNA): TGTGCCAGCAGCTCCCCTAGCGGGAGGGCGGGGGCCAACGTCCTGACTTTC. Protein product: CASSSPSGRAGANVLTF. Looking up the rest from reference TRBV7-9 and TRBJ2-6 gives the full variable domain: DTGVSQNPRHKITKRGQNVTFRCDPISEHNRLYWYRQTLGQGPEFLTYFQNEAQLEKSRLLSDRFSAERPKGSFSTLEIQRTEQGDSAMYLCASSSPSGRAGANVLTFGAGSRLTVL.

The sample holds a few counts of this clonotype. The rearrangement links TRBV20-1 to TRBJ2-7; 10 nucleotides line up with TRBD2. Germline CDR1 reads DFQATT; CDR2 reads SNEGSKA (reference sequence). V was pared by 3 bases and J by 2 bases, with 10 bases of the junction left unmatched. The CDR3 covers 16 residues. The CDR3 nucleotides read TGCAGTGCTAGCCCCGGACTAGCGGAGATACCCTACGAGCAGTACTTC. It is translated as CSASPGLAEIPYEQYF.

The sample holds a few counts of this clonotype. The chain links TRBV24-1 to TRBJ1-4; weak D call: TRBD1 (5 bases). The V gene's germline CDR1 is KGHDR and CDR2 SFDVKD. CDR3 length: 15 residues. Trimming took off 3 bases at V and 5 bases at J, with 12 bases between the two ends. CDR3 nucleotides: TGTGCCACCAGTGATAGGCGACAGCCGAATGAAAAACTGTTTTTT. Amino acid sequence: CATSDRRQPNEKLFF.

This clonotype was observed a handful of times. A junction boundary mismatches the germline segment, possibly from a read error. This chain joins TRBV5-1 and TRBJ2-5; 7 bases match TRBD1. CDR3 length equals 16 residues. Germline CDR1 SGHRS, CDR2 YFSETQ. CDR3 residues: CASTQTGTAFQGTQYF. The CDR3 DNA is TGCGCCAGCACCCAGACCGGGACAGCCTTTCAAGGGACCCAGTACTTC.